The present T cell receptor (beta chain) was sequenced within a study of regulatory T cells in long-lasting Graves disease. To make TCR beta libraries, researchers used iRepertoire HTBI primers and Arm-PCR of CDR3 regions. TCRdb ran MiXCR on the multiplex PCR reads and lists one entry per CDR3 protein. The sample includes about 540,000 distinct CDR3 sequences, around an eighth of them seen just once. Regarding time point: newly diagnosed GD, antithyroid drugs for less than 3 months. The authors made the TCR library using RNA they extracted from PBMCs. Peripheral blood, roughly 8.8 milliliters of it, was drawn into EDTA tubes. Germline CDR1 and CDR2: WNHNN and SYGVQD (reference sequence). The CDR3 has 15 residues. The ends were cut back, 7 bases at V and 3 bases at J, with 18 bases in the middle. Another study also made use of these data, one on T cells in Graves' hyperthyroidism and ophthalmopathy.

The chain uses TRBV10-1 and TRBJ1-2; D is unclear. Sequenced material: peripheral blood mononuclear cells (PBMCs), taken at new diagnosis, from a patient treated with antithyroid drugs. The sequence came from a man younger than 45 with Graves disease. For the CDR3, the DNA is TGCGCCAGCATTTCGGCACTCTCCGGTGACTATGGCTACACCTTC. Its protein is CASISALSGDYGYTF.